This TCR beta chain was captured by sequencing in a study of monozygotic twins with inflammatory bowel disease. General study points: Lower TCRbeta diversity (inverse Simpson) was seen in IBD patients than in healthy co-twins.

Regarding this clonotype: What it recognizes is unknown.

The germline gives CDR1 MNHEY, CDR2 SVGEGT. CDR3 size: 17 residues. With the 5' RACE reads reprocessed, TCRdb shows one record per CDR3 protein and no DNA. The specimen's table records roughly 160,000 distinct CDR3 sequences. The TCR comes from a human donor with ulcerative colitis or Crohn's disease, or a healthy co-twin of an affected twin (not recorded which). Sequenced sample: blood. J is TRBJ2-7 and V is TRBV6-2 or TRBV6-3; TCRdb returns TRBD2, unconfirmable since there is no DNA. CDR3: CASRHSGRVPSSYEQYF.